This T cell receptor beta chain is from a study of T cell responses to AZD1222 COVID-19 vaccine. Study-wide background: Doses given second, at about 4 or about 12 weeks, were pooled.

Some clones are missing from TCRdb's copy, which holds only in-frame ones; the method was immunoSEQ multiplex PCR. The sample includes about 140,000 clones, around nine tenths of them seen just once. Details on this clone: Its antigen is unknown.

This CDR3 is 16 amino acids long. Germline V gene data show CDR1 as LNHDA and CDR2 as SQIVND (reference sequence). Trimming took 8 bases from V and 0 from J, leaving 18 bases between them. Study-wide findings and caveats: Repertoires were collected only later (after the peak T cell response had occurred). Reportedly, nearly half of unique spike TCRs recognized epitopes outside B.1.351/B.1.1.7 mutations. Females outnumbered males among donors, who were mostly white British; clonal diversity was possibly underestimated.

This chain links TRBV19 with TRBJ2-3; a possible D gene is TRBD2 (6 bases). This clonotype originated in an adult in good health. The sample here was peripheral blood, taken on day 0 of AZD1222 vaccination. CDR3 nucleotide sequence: TGTGCCAGTTCTATCGGGACTTCCCAAAGCACAGATACGCAGTATTTT. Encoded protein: CASSIGTSQSTDTQYF.